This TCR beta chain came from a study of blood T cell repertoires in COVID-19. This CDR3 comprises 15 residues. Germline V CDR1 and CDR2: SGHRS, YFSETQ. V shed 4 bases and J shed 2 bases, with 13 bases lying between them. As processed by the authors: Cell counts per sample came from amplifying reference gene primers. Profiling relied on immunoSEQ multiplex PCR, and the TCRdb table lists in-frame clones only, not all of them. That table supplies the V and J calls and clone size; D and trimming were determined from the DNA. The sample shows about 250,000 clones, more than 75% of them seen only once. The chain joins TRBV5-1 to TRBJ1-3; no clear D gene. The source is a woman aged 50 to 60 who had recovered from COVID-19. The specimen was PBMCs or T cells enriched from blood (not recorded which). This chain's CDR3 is CASSDGSFTGNTIYF. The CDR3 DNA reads TGCGCCAGCAGCGACGGGTCTTTTACTGGAAACACCATATATTTT.